Listed here are 7 T cell receptor beta chains from one sample, sequenced in a study of cytomegalovirus exposure and HLA in healthy donors. Researchers ran the PCR with 60 Vbeta and 13 Jbeta primers. Assay: immunoSEQ multiplex PCR; the TCRdb copy retains only in-frame clones and omits some. Of 100,000 to 150,000 clones in the sample, 70% to 85% were seen once. Sequencing used PBMCs. The receptors were sampled from a boy between 10 and 17 years old in good health and CMV-seronegative.

The gene calls are TRBV2 and TRBJ2-1; D might be TRBD2 (5 bases). In germline, CDR1 is SNHLY, CDR2 FYNNEI. V was pared by 1 base and J by 6 bases, with 13 bases between. CDR3 length: 15 residues. The CDR3 nucleotides read TGTGCCAGCAGTGAAGGACTTCCTCGGGGCAATGAGCAGTTCTTC. Protein product: CASSEGLPRGNEQFF.

In this sample, this clone turned up once. The gene calls are TRBV28 and TRBJ1-1, with a tentative D call TRBD1 (5 bases). Trimming cost V 6 bases and J 8 bases, with 16 bases left between them. CDR1 MDHEN and CDR2 SYDVKM come from the germline V gene. CDR3 length: 13 amino acids. CDR3 nucleotide sequence: TGTGCCAGCAGCCCGCGCGGGGGAAAAGAAGCTTTCTTT. It codes for CASSPRGGKEAFF.

The chain has TRBV2 and TRBJ2-2; 9 bases are a match to TRBD1. Germline V gives CDR1 SNHLY, CDR2 FYNNEI. The V gene end was trimmed by 6 bases and the J gene end by 3 bases; junction bases not matched to a gene: 5. The CDR3 runs 15 residues. The CDR3 reads CASSRDRDYTGELFF. In DNA form, the CDR3 reads TGTGCCAGCAGCCGGGACAGGGATTACACCGGGGAGCTGTTTTTT.

V is TRBV9 and J is TRBJ2-3; 13 nucleotides agree with TRBD2. This CDR3 has 19 residues. Germline-derived CDR1 and CDR2 are SGDLS and YYNGEE. V trimming: 4 bases; J trimming: 3 bases; junction bases outside the gene matches: 14. In nucleotides, the CDR3 is TGTGCCAGCAGCCCTAGCGTGAGACTAGCGGGAGGCGGGACAGATACGCAGTATTTT. Translation: CASSPSVRLAGGGTDTQYF.

This chain uses TRBV27 with TRBJ2-7, with 7 bases that match TRBD1. CDR1 and CDR2 (germline): MNHEY, SMNVEV (reference sequence). The CDR3 length is 13 residues. Germline trimming cut 6 bases from V and 3 bases from J; bases unmatched to any gene: 5. The CDR3 sequence is CASSPTGSYEQYF. The CDR3 DNA follows: TGTGCCAGCAGCCCGACAGGGAGCTACGAGCAGTACTTC.

The chain recombines TRBV19 with TRBJ2-7, with 7 bases lining up with TRBD2. Germline loops: CDR1 LNHDA, CDR2 SQIVND (reference sequence). J gave up 0 bases and V 3 bases, and 11 bases lay outside the gene matches. The CDR3 is made up of 17 amino acids. In DNA form, the CDR3 reads TGTGCCAGTAGTATCTCCTGGGCTAGCGGCTCCTCCTACGAGCAGTACTTC. As protein: CASSISWASGSSYEQYF.

The chain is built from TRBV27 and TRBJ2-1, with D possibly matching TRBD2 (6 bases). Per the germline V gene, CDR1 is MNHEY and CDR2 is SMNVEV (reference sequence). The ends were cut back, 3 bases at V and 10 bases at J, with 22 bases in the middle. This CDR3 comprises 16 residues. The CDR3 bases are TGTGCCAGCAGTTTCGGAGCGCCCGGAGGGAGGCGGGAGCAGTTCTTC. Residues: CASSFGAPGGRREQFF.